This TCR beta chain derives from a study of graft-versus-host responses after intestinal transplantation. Study as a whole: Transplants given to recipients were multivisceral, liver-intestinal, or isolated intestinal. Each recipient received anti-thymocyte globulin induction, then tacrolimus and steroids for 3 to 4 years.

As concerns this clone: Its specificity is unknown.

In germline, CDR1 is SGHTA, CDR2 FQGNSA. This CDR3 is 16 amino acids long. The ends were cut back, 1 base at V and 3 bases at J, with 12 bases in the middle. Here immunoSEQ multiplex PCR was the method, and the copy in TCRdb shows in-frame clones only, minus some. The sample yields about 130,000 clones, approximately 92% seen once. Study-level results: The authors found GvH clones in recipient marrow, some appearing first in ileum or blood. Early after transplant, HvG clones declined as circulating GvH clones peaked.

The starting material was unstimulated CD4+ T cells sorted from spleen or lymph node cells, obtained before intestinal transplant. This clonotype originated in a human donor who received an intestinal transplant. V is TRBV7-2 and J is TRBJ1-4; tentatively, D is TRBD1 (5 bases). The CDR3 bases are TGTGCCAGCAGCTTAGTTCCACGACAGCCTAATGAAAAACTGTTTTTT. Translated: CASSLVPRQPNEKLFF. The full variable domain, its missing parts supplied by reference TRBV7-2 and TRBJ1-4, is GAGVSQSPSNKVTEKGKDVELRCDPISGHTALYWYRQSLGQGLEFLIYFQGNSAPDKSGLPSDRFSAERTGGSVSTLTIQRTQQEDSAVYLCASSLVPRQPNEKLFFGSGTQLSVL.